A selection of T cell receptor beta chains follows, all from one sample in a study of CD8+ T cells in alopecia areata. The data were produced by immunoSEQ multiplex PCR, yet TCRdb's version contains in-frame clones alone and is incomplete. The sample consists of about 200,000 clones, about 61% of them appearing once. Specimen: CD8+ T cells sorted from blood. The receptors come from a human donor in good health. The conserved cysteine and the conserved F or W are not part of the CDR3 here. A row's size may be missing; if present it is once, few, many or a size class.

clone size,CDR3 length,V gene,CDR3 protein
-,13,TRBV2,ASKVGGPGTDTQY
-,14,TRBV4-2,ASSQEYLVPNTEAF
few,17,TRBV4-2,ASSQDIDGPASHPYEQY
-,10,TRBV15,ATSRDLETQY
-,13,TRBV13,ASSPDRISHNEQF
-,11,TRBV29-1,SVEDSPGHEQY
-,12,TRBV19,ASWSGTGGYGYT
-,12,TRBV19,ASSDRAYQETQY
-,14,TRBV6-1,ASSAYHRDRQETQY
-,13,TRBV7-2,ASSLEDAARAEAF
few,11,TRBV15,ATSPDRATEAF
-,12,TRBV27,ASSRTSGDYEQY
-,13,TRBV9,ASSASGTAYNEQF
-,13,TRBV23-1,ASSQQKDGKNIQY
-,13,TRBV27,ASSPRGGAKNIQY
-,14,TRBV29-1,SADVVTGRLNYGYT
once,14,TRBV5-1,ASSSLAGSSYNEQF
-,14,TRBV29-1,SVEDHKLPLNTEAF
-,12,TRBV5-1,ASSPADTKNIQY
few,11,TRBV7-9,ASSLGTTDGYT
-,9,TRBV29-1,SVGGPYEQY